The 20 T cell receptor beta chains below were found in one sample sequenced in a study of T cells in Graves' hyperthyroidism and ophthalmopathy (dated by TCRdb to 2018 to 2020). Library creation used multiplex PCR. The run used an Illumina HiSeq 2000. The TCR beta CDR3 regions were amplified from RNA transcripts. A first-round RT-PCR of the TCR CDR3 used the HTBI primer set with the Qiagen OneStep RT-PCR kit. TCRdb reprocessing: public reads trimmed at Q25 with fastp, clones called with MiXCR, in-frame beta chains kept. Entries are consolidated by CDR3 protein sequence, retaining the most common genes and DNA. In all, the sample holds under 40,000 distinct CDR3 sequences, and approximately 50% of those were seen once. Of the sample, roughly 27% falls within the top ten clones. The source material was blood. The receptors shown here come from a woman between 35 and 50 years old with Graves' ophthalmopathy.

Ten or more counts support this clonotype. The CDR3 bases are TGTGCCAGCAGTTTTGAGGGAAGCTACAATGAGCAGTTCTTC. It yields the protein CASSFEGSYNEQFF. The chain links TRBV12-3 or TRBV12-4 to TRBJ2-1, with D maybe TRBD2 (5 bases). Trimming stripped 3 bases from V and 3 bases from J, with 9 bases between. This CDR3 is built from 14 residues.

This clonotype was seen ten or more times. The chain links TRBV5-6 to TRBJ2-7, with a tentative D call TRBD2 (6 bases). The CDR3 is 14 amino acids. The germline V and J ends were trimmed by 0 bases and 3 bases, with 10 bases remaining between them. Germline V CDR1 and CDR2: SGHDT, YYEEEE. The chain's CDR3 is CASSLALARYEQYF. CDR3 sequence (DNA): TGTGCCAGCAGCTTGGCACTAGCTCGCTACGAGCAGTACTTC.

This clonotype was observed many times. A read error is possible here, since a much larger clone lies one base away. The chain is built from TRBV10-3 and TRBJ2-1; a possible D gene is TRBD2 (6 bases). Germline CDR1 is ENHRY and CDR2 is SYGVKD. CDR3 length equals 15 residues. This chain's CDR3 is CATSESGVGPNEQFF. The CDR3 DNA sequence: TGTGCCACCAGTGAGTCGGGGGTTGGCCCCAATGAGCAGTTCTTC.

This clonotype was found many times. V usage is TRBV6-6 and J usage is TRBJ2-5, with a weak D call TRBD2 (5 bases). The V gene lost 9 bases and the J gene lost 3 bases, with 11 bases spanning the gap. The germline V gene has CDR1 MNHNY and CDR2 SVGAGI (reference sequence). The CDR3 is 12 amino acids. CDR3 sequence: CARTGREETQYF. CDR3 DNA sequence: TGTGCCAGGACGGGGAGAGAAGAGACCCAGTACTTC.

This clonotype is medium-sized (0.01 to 0.1%) within its sample. At one of its ends the junction is not consistent with the germline gene, which may arise from a read error. The chain links TRBV7-7 to TRBJ1-3; D is possibly TRBD1 (5 bases). The germline CDR1 and CDR2 sequences are SSHAT and FNYEAQ (reference sequence). The CDR3 is 13 amino acids. The CDR3 sequence is CASSLGPGNTIYF. As DNA, the CDR3 is TGTGCTAGCAGCCTGGGACCTGGAAACACCATATATTTT.

This clonotype was observed many times. The gene calls are TRBV6-2 or TRBV6-3 and TRBJ1-5; tentatively, D is TRBD1 (5 bases). Trimming took off 2 bases at V and 3 bases at J, with 8 bases between the two ends. The CDR3 spans 14 residues. Germline CDR1 MNHEY, CDR2 SVGEGT. CDR3 sequence: CASSYGRVNQPQHF. CDR3 DNA sequence: TGTGCCAGCAGTTACGGCAGGGTCAATCAGCCCCAGCATTTT.

This clonotype was recorded once. This CDR3 fails to terminate in the conserved phenylalanine or tryptophan, so it likely reflects a read error. This sequence joins TRBV5-1 and TRBJ2-7, with D possibly matching TRBD1 (6 bases). CDR1 and CDR2 (germline): SGHRS, YFSETQ. CDR3 size: 14 residues. CDR3 in amino acids: CAGSSQGSSYEQYL. The CDR3 nucleotides are TGCGCCGGCAGCTCGCAGGGGTCTTCCTACGAGCAGTACCTC.

This clonotype was observed many times. The chain recombines TRBV5-4 with TRBJ2-7, with 11 bases fitting TRBD2. J lost 5 bases, V lost 0 bases, and 7 bases had no gene match. The CDR3 is 16 amino acids. Germline CDR1 SGHNT, CDR2 YYREEE (reference sequence). For the CDR3, the DNA is TGTGCCAGCAGCTTGGCGACCCTAGCGGGAGGACACGAGCAGTACTTC. Its translation is CASSLATLAGGHEQYF.

Of note for this clonotype: Being one base from a much bigger clone, this may be a read error. The V and J genes are TRBV6-5 and TRBJ1-1; no clear D gene. This CDR3 spans 13 amino acids. The germline gives CDR1 MNHEY, CDR2 SVGAGI. Here the CDR3 DNA reads TGTGCCAGCAGTTACTTAGAGAACACTGGAGCTTTCTTT. It translates to CASSYLENTGAFF.

A remark on this clonotype: The DNA is left out, because the CDR3 cannot be placed on it with certainty; the CDR3 is given as TCRdb lists it. J is TRBJ1-6 and V is TRBV7-9; the D segment call TRBD1 is taken from the table without a DNA check. Per germline, CDR1 SEHNR and CDR2 FQNEAQ (reference sequence). Both ends counted, the CDR3 spans 19 residues. CDR3 in amino acids: CAMYLCASSTDRVNSPLHF.

The table lists this clonotype with many counts. The rearrangement links TRBV5-5 to TRBJ1-3; tentatively, D is TRBD1 (6 bases). Trimming removed 2 bases from V and 0 bases from J, with 15 bases in between. Germline CDR1 and CDR2: SGHKS and YYEKEE (reference sequence). The CDR3 runs to 17 residues. The CDR3 DNA reads as TGTGCCAGCAGCTTAAATCAGGGGCAGGTCTCTGGAAACACCATATATTTT. Its protein is CASSLNQGQVSGNTIYF.

The chain is built from TRBV7-2 and TRBJ1-2; tentatively, D is TRBD1 (5 bases). Germline V gene data show CDR1 as SGHTA and CDR2 as FQGNSA. This CDR3 has 17 residues. Trimming left V 3 bases short and J 4 bases short, with 21 bases between. The CDR3 DNA reads as TGTGCCAGCAGCTTTGGTTTGGCGGGGACCGCAATCTATGGCTACACCTTC. Encoded protein: CASSFGLAGTAIYGYTF.

This clonotype has ten or more counts. The J gene is TRBJ1-1, the V gene TRBV3-1, with 10 bases lining up with TRBD1. Looked up from germline, CDR1 is LGHDT and CDR2 is YNNKEL (reference sequence). V was pared by 5 bases and J by 4 bases, with 4 bases of the junction left unmatched. This CDR3 is built from 14 residues. As DNA, the CDR3 is TGTGCCAGCAGCTCCCGGGACAGGGGCACTGAAGCTTTCTTT. Translation gives CASSSRDRGTEAFF.

J is TRBJ1-2 and V is TRBV10-3; D unclear. Trimming removed 0 bases from V and 6 bases from J, with 14 bases in between. The germline V gene has CDR1 ENHRY and CDR2 SYGVKD. The CDR3 has 15 amino acids. CDR3 nucleotide sequence: TGTGCCATCAGTGAGTCAGTCAAGGGATTGAATGGCTACACCTTC. Translation gives CAISESVKGLNGYTF.

As to this clonotype: No conserved phenylalanine or tryptophan ends this CDR3, so it is likely a read error. The DNA is omitted, as the CDR3 cannot be located on it reliably, and the CDR3 follows TCRdb's listing. V gene TRBV29-1 combines with J gene TRBJ1-4; whether TRBD1, the table's D call, matches the DNA was not checked. Germline assignment: CDR1 SQVTM and CDR2 ANQGSEA. The CDR3 comprises 8 residues, both ends counted. The chain's CDR3 is CSVSGEFY.

Points on this clonotype: This likely comes from a read error, as the CDR3 has no conserved phenylalanine or tryptophan at its end. The DNA is omitted, as the CDR3 cannot be located on it reliably, and the CDR3 follows TCRdb's listing. The chain employs TRBV19 and TRBJ2-6. A total of 8 residues make up the CDR3, ends included. Germline CDR1 is LNHDA and CDR2 is SQIVND (reference sequence). CDR3 sequence: CASSTLST.

This clonotype was counted ten times or more. The chain links TRBV2 to TRBJ2-5, with 10 bases that match TRBD2. V gave up 6 bases and J gave up 7 bases; unmatched junction bases: 8. Germline V lookup: CDR1 SNHLY, CDR2 FYNNEI. The CDR3 loop spans 14 amino acids. This chain's CDR3 is CASRTAGGGGTQYF. The CDR3 nucleotides are TGTGCCAGCAGAACAGCGGGGGGGGGGGGGACCCAGTACTTC.

V usage is TRBV5-1 and J usage is TRBJ2-7; 7 nucleotides match TRBD2. Per germline, CDR1 SGHRS and CDR2 YFSETQ. Trimming cost V 7 bases and J 7 bases; bases outside gene matches: 11. This CDR3 contains 13 residues. In nucleotides, the CDR3 is TGCGCCAGCCAACCGGGAGGACAAGGGGAGCAGTACTTC. Its protein product is CASQPGGQGEQYF.

The J gene is TRBJ2-1, the V gene TRBV7-2, with 13 bases that match TRBD2. V lost 1 base and J lost 5; bases outside the gene matches: 5. The germline gives CDR1 SGHTA, CDR2 FQGNSA. The CDR3 spans 17 residues. This chain's CDR3 is CASSLELAGGLHNEQFF. The CDR3 nucleotides read TGTGCCAGCAGCTTAGAACTAGCGGGGGGGCTTCACAATGAGCAGTTCTTC.

The chain is built from TRBV5-1 and TRBJ1-2; D remains unclear. V gave up 2 bases and J gave up 2 bases, with 7 bases separating them. This CDR3 contains 13 residues. CDR1 SGHRS and CDR2 YFSETQ come from the germline V gene. The CDR3 DNA reads as TGCGCCAGCAGCTTCGACACCAACTATGGCTACACCTTC. Translation gives CASSFDTNYGYTF.